A selection of T cell receptor beta chains follows, all from one sample in a study of long-term antiretroviral therapy in people with HIV. Sequencing was performed with immunoSEQ multiplex PCR; in TCRdb, only in-frame clones are kept and a portion is missing. The top ten clones hold around 2.2% of a sample with around 25,000 clones, 90% to 95% of them seen once. The sequencing here drew on unsorted PBMCs, taken 4.8 to 5 years after starting antiretroviral therapy. The receptors derive from a woman aged 50 to 60 with HIV. CDR3s include the opening cysteine and the closing phenylalanine or tryptophan. The D gene is left open where the match is weak. Clone size is not always given. Where it is, it says once, few, many or a class for expanded clones.

J gene: TRBJ2-3
D gene: NA
V gene: TRBV18
clone size: NA
CDR3 length: 15
CDR3 DNA: TGTGCCAGCTCACCAAGGAGCTCTAGCACAGATACGCAGTATTTT
CDR3 protein: CASSPRSSSTDTQYF

J gene: TRBJ2-5
D gene: NA
V gene: TRBV28
clone size: NA
CDR3 length: 14
CDR3 DNA: TGTGCCAGCAGTTTCTGGACAAACCAAGAGACCCAGTACTTC
CDR3 protein: CASSFWTNQETQYF

J gene: TRBJ2-1
D gene: NA
V gene: TRBV9
clone size: NA
CDR3 length: 15
CDR3 DNA: TGTGCCAGCAGCGTAGATCCAGAAGGGGCGAATGAGCAGTTCTTC
CDR3 protein: CASSVDPEGANEQFF

J gene: TRBJ1-5
D gene: NA
V gene: TRBV5-1
clone size: NA
CDR3 length: 16
CDR3 DNA: TGCGCCAGCAGCCCTACCGGGATCGATAGCAATCAGCCCCAGCATTTT
CDR3 protein: CASSPTGIDSNQPQHF

J gene: TRBJ2-5
D gene: TRBD2
V gene: TRBV5-1
clone size: NA
CDR3 length: 16
CDR3 DNA: TGCGCCAGCAGCTTGCGGGGACTAGCGGGAGCGGGGACCCAGTACTTC
CDR3 protein: CASSLRGLAGAGTQYF

J gene: TRBJ2-7
D gene: TRBD2
V gene: TRBV9
clone size: NA
CDR3 length: 15
CDR3 DNA: TGTGCCAGCAGCCCCGGGAGGGCCTTCTCCTACGAGCAGTACTTC
CDR3 protein: CASSPGRAFSYEQYF

J gene: TRBJ1-2
D gene: TRBD1
V gene: TRBV6-5
clone size: NA
CDR3 length: 12
CDR3 DNA: TGTGCCAGCAGACAGGGGGGTAATGGCTACACCTTC
CDR3 protein: CASRQGGNGYTF

J gene: TRBJ1-5
D gene: TRBD1
V gene: TRBV10-1
clone size: NA
CDR3 length: 18
CDR3 DNA: TGCGCCAGTCAAAGCCGACACAACAGGGGCTATAGCAATCAGCCCCAGCATTTT
CDR3 protein: CASQSRHNRGYSNQPQHF

J gene: TRBJ2-7
D gene: NA
V gene: TRBV7-2
clone size: NA
CDR3 length: 13
CDR3 DNA: TGTGCCAGCAGCTTAGGGACCCTCTACGAGCAGTACTTC
CDR3 protein: CASSLGTLYEQYF

J gene: TRBJ2-1
D gene: NA
V gene: TRBV15
clone size: NA
CDR3 length: 12
CDR3 DNA: TGTGCCACCGATGGGACTTCCAATGAGCAGTTCTTC
CDR3 protein: CATDGTSNEQFF

J gene: TRBJ2-1
D gene: NA
V gene: TRBV5-1
clone size: once
CDR3 length: 14
CDR3 DNA: TGCGCCAGCAGCTTGATGACAGCTTACAATGAGCAGTTCTTC
CDR3 protein: CASSLMTAYNEQFF

J gene: TRBJ2-1
D gene: TRBD1
V gene: TRBV10-3
clone size: NA
CDR3 length: 13
CDR3 DNA: TGTGCCATCACGGGACAGGGCGGCAATGAGCAGTTCTTC
CDR3 protein: CAITGQGGNEQFF

J gene: TRBJ1-1
D gene: NA
V gene: TRBV2
clone size: NA
CDR3 length: 13
CDR3 DNA: TGTGCCAGCACCACCCCGGGGAACACTGAAGCTTTCTTT
CDR3 protein: CASTTPGNTEAFF

J gene: TRBJ2-3
D gene: NA
V gene: TRBV7-9
clone size: NA
CDR3 length: 14
CDR3 DNA: TGTGCCAGCAGCTTTTTGCCTAGCACAGATACGCAGTATTTT
CDR3 protein: CASSFLPSTDTQYF

J gene: TRBJ2-2
D gene: NA
V gene: TRBV19
clone size: once
CDR3 length: 13
CDR3 DNA: TGTGCCAGTAGTAGCGGGGGCCTCCGGGAGCTGTTTTTT
CDR3 protein: CASSSGGLRELFF

J gene: TRBJ1-5
D gene: NA
V gene: TRBV7-2
clone size: NA
CDR3 length: 16
CDR3 DNA: TGTGCCAGCAGCTTTGAGGGTTTTGATAGCAATCAGCCCCAGCATTTT
CDR3 protein: CASSFEGFDSNQPQHF

J gene: TRBJ2-5
D gene: TRBD1
V gene: TRBV19
clone size: NA
CDR3 length: 15
CDR3 DNA: TGTGCCAGTAGTATCGAAGGACAGGGACAAGAGACCCAGTACTTC
CDR3 protein: CASSIEGQGQETQYF

J gene: TRBJ2-7
D gene: TRBD1
V gene: TRBV28
clone size: NA
CDR3 length: 15
CDR3 DNA: TGTGCCAGCAATTCAATGGGACAGGGAGGCCGCGAGCAGTACTTC
CDR3 protein: CASNSMGQGGREQYF

J gene: TRBJ2-7
D gene: TRBD1
V gene: TRBV19
clone size: NA
CDR3 length: 14
CDR3 DNA: TGTGCCAGTAGTACAACAGGGGTTCCCTACGAGCAGTACTTC
CDR3 protein: CASSTTGVPYEQYF

J gene: TRBJ2-2
D gene: TRBD1
V gene: TRBV27
clone size: NA
CDR3 length: 16
CDR3 DNA: TGTGCCAGCAGCTCGGGACAGGGGGTTTACACCGGGGAGCTGTTTTTT
CDR3 protein: CASSSGQGVYTGELFF

J gene: TRBJ2-5
D gene: NA
V gene: TRBV6-1
clone size: NA
CDR3 length: 14
CDR3 DNA: TGTGCCAGCTCTAGCCAAGGGGCTCAAGAGACCCAGTACTTC
CDR3 protein: CASSSQGAQETQYF

J gene: TRBJ2-1
D gene: NA
V gene: TRBV5-1
clone size: NA
CDR3 length: 15
CDR3 DNA: TGCGCCAGCAGCCCCGATCGGGTTGCTGCCGTTGAGCAGTTCTTC
CDR3 protein: CASSPDRVAAVEQFF

J gene: TRBJ1-1
D gene: NA
V gene: TRBV6-6
clone size: NA
CDR3 length: 15
CDR3 DNA: TGTGCCAGCAGTACGGAGCAGGCGGGTAGGACTGAAGCTTTCTTT
CDR3 protein: CASSTEQAGRTEAFF

J gene: TRBJ2-3
D gene: TRBD2
V gene: TRBV9
clone size: NA
CDR3 length: 16
CDR3 DNA: TGTGCCAGCAGCGTGGCTAGCGGGATGGCCACAGATACGCAGTATTTT
CDR3 protein: CASSVASGMATDTQYF

J gene: TRBJ2-1
D gene: NA
V gene: TRBV10-1
clone size: once
CDR3 length: 13
CDR3 DNA: TGCGCCAGCAATGGTGTGGGGGAGTCAGGGCCGTTCTTC
CDR3 protein: CASNGVGESGPFF

J gene: TRBJ1-5
D gene: NA
V gene: TRBV28
clone size: NA
CDR3 length: 14
CDR3 DNA: TGTGCCAGCAGTTTGGCTACGGGCAATCAGCCCCAGCATTTT
CDR3 protein: CASSLATGNQPQHF

J gene: TRBJ1-5
D gene: NA
V gene: TRBV28
clone size: NA
CDR3 length: 12
CDR3 DNA: TGTGCCAGCAGTGAAAGGGATCAGCCCCAGCATTTT
CDR3 protein: CASSERDQPQHF

J gene: TRBJ1-1
D gene: TRBD1
V gene: TRBV6-5
clone size: NA
CDR3 length: 13
CDR3 DNA: TGTGCCGCCGGGACAACAGGGGTCACTGAAGCTTTCTTT
CDR3 protein: CAAGTTGVTEAFF

J gene: TRBJ1-1
D gene: NA
V gene: TRBV9
clone size: NA
CDR3 length: 16
CDR3 DNA: TGTGCCAGCAGCCTTACGGGGGAGGGCCCGGGCACTGAAGCTTTCTTT
CDR3 protein: CASSLTGEGPGTEAFF

J gene: TRBJ1-3
D gene: NA
V gene: TRBV19
clone size: NA
CDR3 length: 14
CDR3 DNA: TGTGCCAGTAGAACCCCGCAGGCTGGAAACACCATATATTTT
CDR3 protein: CASRTPQAGNTIYF

J gene: TRBJ1-3
D gene: NA
V gene: TRBV7-9
clone size: NA
CDR3 length: 15
CDR3 DNA: TGTGCCAGCAGCTTAGGCAGGGATCCTGGAAACACCATATATTTT
CDR3 protein: CASSLGRDPGNTIYF

J gene: TRBJ2-7
D gene: NA
V gene: TRBV19
clone size: NA
CDR3 length: 17
CDR3 DNA: TGTGCCAGTAGTACCCTCCTGGGCCAGCCGAGCTCCTACGAGCAGTACTTC
CDR3 protein: CASSTLLGQPSSYEQYF

J gene: TRBJ1-1
D gene: NA
V gene: TRBV28
clone size: NA
CDR3 length: 16
CDR3 DNA: TGTGCCAGCATACCGGGGCCTAAGGTGATGAACACTGAAGCTTTCTTT
CDR3 protein: CASIPGPKVMNTEAFF

J gene: TRBJ2-4
D gene: TRBD1
V gene: TRBV7-2
clone size: NA
CDR3 length: 14
CDR3 DNA: TGTGCCAGCAGCCGTCCGGGACAGGGGAACATTCAGTACTTC
CDR3 protein: CASSRPGQGNIQYF

J gene: TRBJ2-5
D gene: NA
V gene: TRBV9
clone size: NA
CDR3 length: 13
CDR3 DNA: TGTGCCAGCAGCGTTCAGGGGCCCGAGACCCAGTACTTC
CDR3 protein: CASSVQGPETQYF

J gene: TRBJ2-7
D gene: NA
V gene: TRBV6-6
clone size: NA
CDR3 length: 12
CDR3 DNA: TGTGCCAGCAGCCCGGGAAGCTACGAGCAGTACTTC
CDR3 protein: CASSPGSYEQYF

J gene: TRBJ2-3
D gene: TRBD1
V gene: TRBV5-5
clone size: NA
CDR3 length: 15
CDR3 DNA: TGTGCCAGCAGCTTGGGTTCAGGGGGATTCGATACGCAGTATTTT
CDR3 protein: CASSLGSGGFDTQYF

J gene: TRBJ1-2
D gene: TRBD1
V gene: TRBV28
clone size: NA
CDR3 length: 15
CDR3 DNA: TGTGCCAGCAGTGAACGGGACAGGGCCGACTATGGCTACACCTTC
CDR3 protein: CASSERDRADYGYTF

J gene: TRBJ2-1
D gene: NA
V gene: TRBV6-5
clone size: NA
CDR3 length: 14
CDR3 DNA: TGTGCCAGCAGGGATTTTCAGGGGTGGGGTGAGCAGTTCTTC
CDR3 protein: CASRDFQGWGEQFF